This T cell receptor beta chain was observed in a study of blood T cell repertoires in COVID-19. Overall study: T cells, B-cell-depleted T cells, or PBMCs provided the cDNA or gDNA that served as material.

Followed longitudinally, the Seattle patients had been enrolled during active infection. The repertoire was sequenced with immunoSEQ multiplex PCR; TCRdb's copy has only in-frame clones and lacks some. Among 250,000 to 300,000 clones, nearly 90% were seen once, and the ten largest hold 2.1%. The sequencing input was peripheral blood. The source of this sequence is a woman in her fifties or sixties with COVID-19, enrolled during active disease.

The CDR3 coding sequence is TGTGCCAGCTCACCGGGACAGGATACAGGCTACACCTTC. Its translation is CASSPGQDTGYTF. The chain joins TRBV18 to TRBJ1-2; 8 bases align to TRBD1. The CDR3 consists of 13 residues. V shed 3 bases, J shed 8 bases, and the junction held 5 bases outside the gene matches. Looked up from germline, CDR1 is KGHSH and CDR2 is LQKENI.